In its sample, the clone carrying this T cell receptor (beta chain) was seen many times. What it binds is unknown. These data come from a study of T cells after yellow fever vaccination. Study-wide points: CD4 and CD8 compartments shared a small share of clonotypes. When the response was secondary, it was weaker but reached its peak faster, day 5 versus 15.

In making TCR cDNA, 5'RACE template switching added a universal primer site and UMIs to it. TCRdb fed the 5' RACE reads into MiXCR, producing one record per CDR3 protein. Among around 310,000 distinct CDR3 sequences listed, 4% were seen once. Germline lookup yields CDR1 SQVTM and CDR2 ANQGSEA. The V and J ends lost 1 base and 8 bases respectively, with 12 bases between them. This CDR3 comprises 13 residues. The chain combines TRBV29-1 with TRBJ2-1; tentative D call: TRBD1 (5 bases). The specimen was PBMCs, collected 5 days after the yellow fever booster vaccination. The sequence came from a man aged 18 to 35 who received the YFV17D yellow fever vaccine. The CDR3 bases are TGCAGCGTTGAAGGCAGGGTGTATTATGAGCAGTTCTTC. It yields the protein CSVEGRVYYEQFF.